Each of the 31 T cell receptor beta chains below was sequenced from the same sample in a study of control samples from healthy donors and cancer patients. Generated by immunoSEQ multiplex PCR, the TCRdb table keeps only in-frame clones and is missing some. The repertoire holds some 120,000 clones, with approximately 89% as singletons. Material: blood. Every receptor here comes from a man aged 18-30 years in good health.

CDR3 bases: TGCAGCGTTGAAGTTCAGGGACGGTACACTGAAGCTTTCTTT. Translating it yields CSVEVQGRYTEAFF. The V call is TRBV29-1, the J call TRBJ1-1, with a tentative D call TRBD1 (5 bases). In germline, CDR1 is SQVTM, CDR2 ANQGSEA. The CDR3 runs 14 residues. V dropped 1 base and J dropped 3 bases, with 12 bases sitting between them.

The chain carries TRBV19 and TRBJ2-1; 7 bases align to TRBD1. Trimming took 4 bases from V and 0 from J; bases not matched to a gene: 6. CDR1 and CDR2 (germline): LNHDA, SQIVND (reference sequence). The CDR3 is made up of 16 amino acids. This CDR3 is CASSTRQGISYNEQFF. As DNA, the CDR3 is TGTGCCAGTAGTACCAGACAGGGCATCTCCTACAATGAGCAGTTCTTC.

This clone was found a few times. The V gene is TRBV6-4, the J gene TRBJ2-5, with 8 bases matching TRBD2. CDR3 length: 15 residues. Germline loops: CDR1 MRHNA, CDR2 SNTAGT. The J segment lost 1 base and the V segment lost 5 bases, leaving 6 bases of the junction unmatched. The CDR3 loop is CASSPSGGSQETQYF. Written as DNA, the CDR3 is TGTGCCAGCAGTCCGAGCGGGGGCAGCCAAGAGACCCAGTACTTC.

The genes are TRBV6-5 and TRBJ2-2; the D gene is possibly TRBD2 (6 bases). Germline V gene lookup returns CDR1 MNHEY and CDR2 SVGAGI. CDR3 size: 13 residues. Trimming stripped 8 bases from V and 5 bases from J, with 12 bases between. The CDR3 DNA reads TGTGCCAGCGCCCAAGGGACTACCGGGGAGCTGTTTTTT. It translates to CASAQGTTGELFF.

This clone has only a few counts. This chain's CDR3 is CASSLARGHNSPLHF. The DNA of the CDR3 is TGCGCCAGCAGCTTGGCCAGGGGGCATAATTCACCCCTCCACTTT. This chain links TRBV5-1 with TRBJ1-6, with 8 bases lining up with TRBD1. The CDR3 runs 15 residues. The V gene end was trimmed by 0 bases and the J gene end by 5 bases; junction bases not matched to a gene: 1. Germline V gene lookup returns CDR1 SGHRS and CDR2 YFSETQ.

The chain links TRBV25-1 to TRBJ1-2; no clear D. This CDR3 spans 11 amino acids. CDR1 is MGHDK, CDR2 SYGVNS, per germline. V was clipped by 5 bases and J by 12 bases, with 13 bases between them. This CDR3 is CASSLGPSHTF. DNA for the CDR3: TGTGCCAGCAGTCTCGGGCCATCGCACACCTTC.

The chain links TRBV14 to TRBJ1-6, with D hard to call. This CDR3 spans 15 amino acids. CDR1 is SGHDN and CDR2 is FVKESK in the germline V gene. Trimming took 0 bases from V and 11 from J, leaving 14 bases between them. Here the CDR3 DNA reads TGTGCCAGCAGCCAAGAGTTGCCAGGCCAGGCACCCCTCCACTTT. Protein: CASSQELPGQAPLHF.

The chain links TRBV5-1 to TRBJ2-7; D not resolved. Germline assignment: CDR1 SGHRS and CDR2 YFSETQ. Trimming cost V 0 bases and J 4 bases, with 5 bases left between them. This CDR3 is built from 12 residues. This chain's CDR3 is CASSLGVYEQYF. The CDR3 coding sequence is TGCGCCAGCAGCTTGGGAGTTTACGAGCAGTACTTC. The entire variable domain, with the rest obtained from reference TRBV5-1 and TRBJ2-7, is as follows: KAGVTQTPRYLIKTRGQQVTLSCSPISGHRSVSWYQQTPGQGLQFLFEYFSETQRNKGNFPGRFSGRQFSNSRSEMNVSTLELGDSALYLCASSLGVYEQYFGPGTRLTVT.

This sequence joins TRBV3-1 (or the pseudogene TRBV3-2) and TRBJ2-4; D not resolved. The CDR3 loop spans 14 amino acids. Trimming removed 4 bases from V and 7 bases from J, with 14 bases in between. CDR1 is LGHDT, CDR2 YNNKEL, per germline (reference sequence). The CDR3 protein is CASSLIGHSNIQYF. DNA for the CDR3: TGTGCCAGCAGCCTCATAGGTCACTCGAACATTCAGTACTTC.

The chain joins TRBV18 to TRBJ2-3, with TRBD2 as a possible D gene (5 bases). Germline CDR1 KGHSH, CDR2 LQKENI. V was cut by 2 bases and J by 2 bases, with 8 bases left in between. The CDR3 covers 14 residues. The CDR3 is CASSPLDFTDTQYF. The CDR3 DNA sequence: TGTGCCAGCTCACCATTGGACTTCACAGATACGCAGTATTTT. Full variable domain (outside the CDR3, taken from reference TRBV18 and TRBJ2-3): NAGVMQNPRHLVRRRGQEARLRCSPMKGHSHVYWYRQLPEEGLKFMVYLQKENIIDESGMPKERFSAEFPKEGPSILRIQQVVRGDSAAYFCASSPLDFTDTQYFGPGTRLTVL.

The J gene is TRBJ2-7, the V gene TRBV2; unclear D gene. The germline V gene encodes CDR1 SNHLY and CDR2 FYNNEI. V lost 6 bases, J lost 0 bases, and 15 bases lay in between. This CDR3 region has 15 residues. The CDR3 bases are TGTGCCAGCAGACTCACAAGCATAAGCTCCTACGAGCAGTACTTC. This gives the protein CASRLTSISSYEQYF.

The chain uses TRBV18 and TRBJ2-5; tentatively, D is TRBD2 (6 bases). Trimming left V 3 bases short and J 3 bases short, with 11 bases between. Per the germline V gene, CDR1 is KGHSH and CDR2 is LQKENI. The CDR3 covers 14 residues. The chain's CDR3 is CASSPSLAEETQYF. The CDR3 region has the DNA TGTGCCAGCTCACCGTCACTAGCAGAAGAGACCCAGTACTTC. Filled out from reference TRBV18 and TRBJ2-5, the complete variable domain reads NAGVMQNPRHLVRRRGQEARLRCSPMKGHSHVYWYRQLPEEGLKFMVYLQKENIIDESGMPKERFSAEFPKEGPSILRIQQVVRGDSAAYFCASSPSLAEETQYFGPGTRLLVL.

This clone was counted once. The V gene is TRBV5-1, the J gene TRBJ2-2; D may be TRBD2 (6 bases). This CDR3 region has 18 residues. Germline assignment: CDR1 SGHRS and CDR2 YFSETQ. Trimming left V 3 bases short and J 0 bases short, with 18 bases between. CDR3 sequence (DNA): TGCGCCAGCAGCTCGGAGGGTAGGGCAAATTCGAACACCGGGGAGCTGTTTTTT. Protein product: CASSSEGRANSNTGELFF.

The gene calls are TRBV9 and TRBJ1-2; no clear D. Germline V gene data show CDR1 as SGDLS and CDR2 as YYNGEE. The CDR3 has 14 residues. The ends were cut back, 3 bases at V and 8 bases at J, with 17 bases in the middle. CDR3 sequence reads: CASSADGLYGGYTF. The CDR3 DNA is TGTGCCAGCAGCGCAGACGGGCTATATGGGGGCTACACCTTC. Full variable domain (rest looked up from reference TRBV9 and TRBJ1-2): DSGVTQTPKHLITATGQRVTLRCSPRSGDLSVYWYQQSLDQGLQFLIQYYNGEERAKGNILERFSAQQFPDLHSELNLSSLELGDSALYFCASSADGLYGGYTFGSGTRLTVV.

Written as DNA, the CDR3 is TGTGCCAGCAGTAGCAGGGGGCGGAACATTCAGTACTTC. This codes for CASSSRGRNIQYF. This rearrangement joins TRBV12-3 or TRBV12-4 to TRBJ2-4, with 8 bases aligning to TRBD1. With 5 bases clipped from V and 7 bases from J, the junction kept 4 bases outside the gene matches. The CDR3 length is 13 residues.

This chain links TRBV16 with TRBJ2-2, with 12 bases aligning to TRBD1. V gave up 4 bases and J gave up 7 bases; unmatched junction bases: 7. CDR3 length equals 16 residues. Per the germline V gene, CDR1 is KGHSY and CDR2 is FQNENV. The CDR3 DNA sequence: TGTGCCAGCAGCCTTGGGACAGGGGGCGTCCACGGGGAGCTGTTTTTT. Protein product: CASSLGTGGVHGELFF.

The V and J genes are TRBV5-6 and TRBJ1-1; 10 nucleotides line up with TRBD1. Germline V gene lookup returns CDR1 SGHDT and CDR2 YYEEEE. The CDR3 consists of 13 residues. Trimming cost V 6 bases and J 4 bases; bases outside gene matches: 3. As DNA, the CDR3 is TGTGCCAGCAAGGGACAGGGGATCACTGAAGCTTTCTTT. Amino acids: CASKGQGITEAFF.

This chain joins TRBV3-1 (or the pseudogene TRBV3-2) and TRBJ2-7, with 8 bases identical to TRBD2. With V trimmed by 3 bases and J by 7 bases, 14 bases remained unmatched. Germline CDR1 reads LGHDT; CDR2 reads YNNKEL (reference sequence). This CDR3 comprises 16 residues. The CDR3 region has the DNA TGTGCCAGCAGCCATCGCGCGGGAGCGGGGGACTTGGAGCAGTACTTC. Protein sequence: CASSHRAGAGDLEQYF.

The V and J genes are TRBV6-5 and TRBJ2-5; 11 bases match TRBD1. Germline-derived CDR1 and CDR2 are MNHEY and SVGAGI. The CDR3 has 15 residues. J was trimmed by 4 bases and V by 0 bases; bases with no gene match: 1. The CDR3 here is CASSYSGQGAETQYF. Here the CDR3 DNA reads TGTGCCAGCAGTTACTCTGGACAGGGGGCAGAGACCCAGTACTTC.

The table lists this clone with a few counts. The genes are TRBV6-1 and TRBJ1-6; D is possibly TRBD1 (6 bases). CDR3 length: 14 residues. Trimming stripped 1 base from V and 7 bases from J, with 8 bases between. Germline V gene sequence: CDR1 MNHNS, CDR2 SASEGT. CDR3 region: CASSEGTENSPLHF. The CDR3, as DNA: TGTGCCAGCAGTGAAGGGACAGAGAATTCACCCCTCCACTTT.

This chain links TRBV4-2 with TRBJ1-5; D might be TRBD1 (6 bases). This CDR3 has 17 residues. V lost 1 base, J lost 9 bases, and 22 bases lay in between. CDR1 is LGHNA, CDR2 YNFKEQ, per germline. The CDR3 region has the DNA TGTGCCAGCAGCCAAGGGCCAACAGGGCCGGGCTTTTGGCCCCAGCATTTT. This sequence encodes CASSQGPTGPGFWPQHF.

This chain links TRBV19 with TRBJ2-5; D tentatively reads TRBD1 or TRBD2 (5 bases each). The CDR3 runs 13 residues. The V gene's germline CDR1 is LNHDA and CDR2 SQIVND (reference sequence). Deletions cut 5 bases from V and 5 bases from J, with 12 bases between. The CDR3 DNA reads as TGTGCCAGTAGTGGGGGACCGGGGGAGACCCAGTACTTC. It yields the protein CASSGGPGETQYF.

The chain employs TRBV5-6 and TRBJ1-2; TRBD1 aligns across 12 bases. The junction had 4 bases not matched to a gene; V was cut back by 3 bases and J by 4 bases. Germline V gene data show CDR1 as SGHDT and CDR2 as YYEEEE. There are 15 residues in the CDR3. The CDR3 nucleotides are TGTGCCAGCAGCTGGGGACAGGGGGCCTTCTATGGCTACACCTTC. Its protein product is CASSWGQGAFYGYTF. The full variable domain, in which reference TRBV5-6 and TRBJ1-2 provide the parts outside the CDR3, is DAGVTQSPTHLIKTRGQQVTLRCSPKSGHDTVSWYQQALGQGPQFIFQYYEEEERQRGNFPDRFSGHQFPNYSSELNVNALLLGDSALYLCASSWGQGAFYGYTFGSGTRLTVV.

This chain links TRBV12-3 or TRBV12-4 with TRBJ1-1; weak D call: TRBD1 (5 bases). The ends were cut back, 3 bases at V and 5 bases at J, with 7 bases in the middle. The CDR3 is 12 residues long. CDR3 in DNA: TGTGCCAGCAGTTTCGGGGGGACTGAAGCTTTCTTT. Its translation is CASSFGGTEAFF.

This clone was detected once. CDR3 nucleotides: TGTGCCAGCAGCCCGACAGGGCGGGGAAACACCATATATTTT. Amino acid sequence: CASSPTGRGNTIYF. This sequence joins TRBV7-8 and TRBJ1-3; TRBD1 aligns across 7 bases. J lost 4 bases, V lost 5 bases, and 5 bases had no gene match. There are 14 residues in the CDR3. Germline CDR1 and CDR2: SGHVS and FQNEAQ.

This clone was seen a single time. V usage is TRBV4-2 and J usage is TRBJ1-6; no clear D. CDR3 length: 16 residues. The germline V gene has CDR1 LGHNA and CDR2 YNFKEQ. V was trimmed by 1 base and J by 8 bases, leaving 15 bases between them. CDR3 DNA sequence: TGTGCCAGCAGCCAAGGAACAGAGCTCGGTTATTCACCCCTCCACTTT. This encodes CASSQGTELGYSPLHF.

This sequence joins TRBV19 and TRBJ1-1; 7 bases map to TRBD1. V gave up 4 bases and J gave up 4 bases; unmatched junction bases: 3. CDR1 LNHDA and CDR2 SQIVND come from the germline V gene (reference sequence). CDR3 length: 13 residues. As DNA, the CDR3 is TGTGCCAGTAGTAACAGGGGTGGCACTGAAGCTTTCTTT. Its translation is CASSNRGGTEAFF.

The rearrangement joins TRBV5-6 to TRBJ1-4, with 7 bases matching TRBD1. This CDR3 region has 13 residues. Per the germline V gene, CDR1 is SGHDT and CDR2 is YYEEEE. Unmatched junction bases numbered 2, after V lost 3 bases and J lost 6 bases. The CDR3 loop is CASSSGTDEKLFF. CDR3 nucleotide sequence: TGTGCCAGCAGCTCCGGGACAGATGAAAAACTGTTTTTT.

The V call is TRBV5-4, the J call TRBJ1-3; D ambiguous. CDR1 is SGHNT and CDR2 is YYREEE in the germline V gene (reference sequence). With 0 bases removed from V and 0 bases from J, the gap between germline ends came to 16 bases. The CDR3 has 18 residues. The CDR3 here is CASSLGSFKGNSGNTIYF. The CDR3 nucleotides are TGTGCCAGCAGCTTGGGTTCTTTCAAGGGCAACTCTGGAAACACCATATATTTT.

The CDR3: CASTTAGYTGANVLTF. The CDR3 DNA sequence: TGTGCCAGTACCACTGCAGGGTATACAGGGGCCAACGTCCTGACTTTC. The chain recombines TRBV19 with TRBJ2-6; D possibly corresponds to TRBD1 (5 bases). V lost 7 bases and J 4 bases, leaving 17 bases between the germline ends. The CDR3 is 16 residues long. Per the germline V gene, CDR1 is LNHDA and CDR2 is SQIVND (reference sequence).

This sequence joins TRBV7-9 and TRBJ1-2; 7 bases are a match to TRBD1. Germline values: CDR1 SEHNR, CDR2 FQNEAQ (reference sequence). After removal of 5 bases from V and 4 bases from J, the junction contained 10 bases not matched to a gene. This CDR3 comprises 15 residues. The CDR3 DNA sequence: TGTGCCAGCAGCCCGAAGGGACAGAACCTCTATGGCTACACCTTC. Amino acid sequence: CASSPKGQNLYGYTF.